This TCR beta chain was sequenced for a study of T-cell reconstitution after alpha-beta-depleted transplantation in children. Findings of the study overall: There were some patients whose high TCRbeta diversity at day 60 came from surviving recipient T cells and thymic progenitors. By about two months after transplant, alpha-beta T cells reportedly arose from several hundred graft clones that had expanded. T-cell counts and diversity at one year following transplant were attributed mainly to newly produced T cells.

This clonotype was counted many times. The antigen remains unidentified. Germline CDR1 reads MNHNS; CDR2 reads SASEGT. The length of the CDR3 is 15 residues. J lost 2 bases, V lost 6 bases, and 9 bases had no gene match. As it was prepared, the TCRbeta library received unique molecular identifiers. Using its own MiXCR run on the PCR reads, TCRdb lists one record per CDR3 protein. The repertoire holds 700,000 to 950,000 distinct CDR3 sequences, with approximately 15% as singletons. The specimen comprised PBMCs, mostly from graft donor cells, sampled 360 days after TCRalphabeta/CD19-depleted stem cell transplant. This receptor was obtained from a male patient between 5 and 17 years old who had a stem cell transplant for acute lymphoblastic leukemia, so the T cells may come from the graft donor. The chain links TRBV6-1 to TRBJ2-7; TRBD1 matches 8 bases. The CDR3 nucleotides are TGTGCCAGCAGCCCCGTGGGGACAGGCGCCTACGAGCAGTACTTC. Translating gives CASSPVGTGAYEQYF.